These 17 T cell receptor beta chains came from one sample sequenced in a study of cytomegalovirus exposure and HLA in healthy donors. Vbeta (60) and Jbeta (13) primers were used in the PCR. Profiling relied on immunoSEQ multiplex PCR, and the TCRdb table lists in-frame clones only, not all of them. The sample has about 48,000 clones; the top ten hold 5.5% to 6.5%. The sample comprised PBMCs. These receptors all come from a male donor in good health and CMV-seropositive.

The chain joins TRBV5-6 to TRBJ1-1; D ambiguous. The germline V gene has CDR1 SGHDT and CDR2 YYEEEE. The CDR3 contains 15 residues. V shed 2 bases and J shed 0 bases, with 11 bases lying between them. For the CDR3, the DNA is TGTGCCAGCAGCTTCCCCGGGGTGATGAACACTGAAGCTTTCTTT. It yields the protein CASSFPGVMNTEAFF.

The chain combines TRBV4-3 with TRBJ2-5; D might be TRBD2 (5 bases). V was trimmed by 5 bases and J by 1 base, leaving 17 bases between them. CDR3 size: 16 residues. Germline values: CDR1 LGHNA, CDR2 YSLEER. For the CDR3, the DNA is TGCGCCAGCAGCAACCAGGCCGGGCTAGCCCAAGAGACCCAGTACTTC. Amino acids: CASSNQAGLAQETQYF.

The chain combines TRBV7-6 with TRBJ2-1; TRBD1 matches at 9 bases. J gave up 4 bases and V 5 bases, and 6 bases lay outside the gene matches. Germline V gene data show CDR1 as SGHVS and CDR2 as FNYEAQ. The CDR3 is made up of 15 amino acids. This CDR3 is CASSPGTGPYNEQFF. CDR3 bases: TGTGCCAGCAGCCCCGGGACAGGGCCTTACAATGAGCAGTTCTTC.

The chain is built from TRBV11-2 and TRBJ2-1, with D perhaps TRBD2 (5 bases). Trimming cost V 5 bases and J 2 bases, with 13 bases left between them. CDR3 size: 15 residues. CDR1 and CDR2 from the germline V gene are SGHAT and FQNNGV. CDR3 loop: CASSGLPPPYNEQFF. In DNA form, the CDR3 reads TGTGCCAGCAGCGGACTCCCCCCACCCTACAATGAGCAGTTCTTC.

J is TRBJ1-5 and V is TRBV2, with TRBD1 matching 8 bases. This CDR3 spans 14 amino acids. Germline V gene sequence: CDR1 SNHLY, CDR2 FYNNEI. The V gene end was trimmed by 5 bases and the J gene end by 6 bases; junction bases not matched to a gene: 6. The CDR3 coding sequence is TGTGCCAGCAGTCTAGACAGGGGAAGTCAGCCCCAGCATTTT. Residues: CASSLDRGSQPQHF.

The rearrangement links TRBV7-9 to TRBJ1-6, with D tentatively TRBD1 (5 bases). CDR3 length: 15 residues. Germline CDR1 is SEHNR and CDR2 is FQNEAQ (reference sequence). V lost 1 base to trimming and J lost 10 bases, with 14 bases between them. The CDR3 DNA follows: TGTGCCAGCAGCTTAGGGGGAGGAGAGGGGTCACCCCTCCACTTT. Translated, it gives CASSLGGGEGSPLHF.

V is TRBV5-4 and J is TRBJ2-5, with D uncertain. The germline V gene has CDR1 SGHNT and CDR2 YYREEE (reference sequence). V was pared by 1 base and J by 5 bases, with 6 bases between. The CDR3 is made up of 12 amino acids. CDR3 protein: CASSLYGETQYF. In DNA, the CDR3 is TGTGCCAGCAGCTTGTACGGTGAGACCCAGTACTTC.

V and J are TRBV7-9 and TRBJ1-1, with a tentative D call TRBD1 (6 bases). Per germline, CDR1 SEHNR and CDR2 FQNEAQ (reference sequence). V lost 5 bases and J lost 5, with 18 bases in between. The CDR3 consists of 15 residues. The CDR3 nucleotides read TGTGCCAGCAGCCCTGGAAGATCAGGGGTGACTGAAGCTTTCTTT. Translation gives CASSPGRSGVTEAFF.

V usage is TRBV5-1 and J usage is TRBJ2-1, with D unclear. The germline V and J ends were trimmed by 4 bases and 0 bases, with 14 bases remaining between them. The germline V gene encodes CDR1 SGHRS and CDR2 YFSETQ. CDR3 length: 16 residues. The CDR3 loop is CASSPPESSSYNEQFF. CDR3 in DNA: TGCGCCAGCAGCCCCCCGGAGTCGAGCTCCTACAATGAGCAGTTCTTC.

The V gene is TRBV6-6, the J gene TRBJ2-1; 9 bases align to TRBD1. Germline V gives CDR1 MNHNY, CDR2 SVGAGI (reference sequence). V trimming: 6 bases; J trimming: 5 bases; junction bases outside the gene matches: 5. The CDR3 length is 14 residues. CDR3 region: CASRPGQGDNEQFF. Here the CDR3 DNA reads TGTGCCAGCAGGCCGGGACAGGGCGACAATGAGCAGTTCTTC.

J is TRBJ1-2 and V is TRBV5-6, with D tentatively TRBD1 (5 bases). CDR3 length equals 15 residues. CDR1 is SGHDT and CDR2 is YYEEEE in the germline V gene. V was clipped by 2 bases and J by 3 bases, with 14 bases between them. CDR3 bases: TGTGCCAGCAGCTTCGGTACGCAGGGTCACTATGGCTACACCTTC. It encodes CASSFGTQGHYGYTF.

The J gene is TRBJ1-1, the V gene TRBV7-9; the match to TRBD1 covers 10 bases. J was trimmed by 14 bases and V by 6 bases; bases with no gene match: 6. This CDR3 contains 11 residues. Germline V gene sequence: CDR1 SEHNR, CDR2 FQNEAQ (reference sequence). The CDR3 region has the DNA TGTGCCAGCAGGAAAGGACAGGGGGTGTTCTTT. This encodes CASRKGQGVFF.

The chain recombines TRBV4-1 with TRBJ2-1; D perhaps matches TRBD2 (5 bases). The CDR3 runs 16 residues. CDR1 is MGHRA, CDR2 YSYEKL, per germline. Trimming took off 3 bases at V and 0 bases at J, with 12 bases between the two ends. The CDR3 is CASSHLTGISYNEQFF. The DNA for the CDR3 is TGCGCCAGCAGCCACCTCACCGGGATCTCCTACAATGAGCAGTTCTTC.

The chain links TRBV10-3 to TRBJ1-1; D perhaps matches TRBD1 (6 bases). The CDR3 is 13 residues long. The germline V gene encodes CDR1 ENHRY and CDR2 SYGVKD. The V gene lost 10 bases and the J gene lost 1 base, with 13 bases spanning the gap. The chain's CDR3 is CATLTGPNTEAFF. The CDR3 DNA sequence: TGTGCCACCTTGACAGGCCCGAACACTGAAGCTTTCTTT.

This sequence joins TRBV20-1 and TRBJ1-2, with TRBD1 as a possible D gene (6 bases). Trimming took 6 bases from V and 4 from J, leaving 9 bases between them. Germline V gene data show CDR1 as DFQATT and CDR2 as SNEGSKA (reference sequence). This CDR3 is built from 11 residues. CDR3 sequence reads: CSAMDSYGYTF. The CDR3 coding sequence is TGCAGTGCGATGGACAGCTATGGCTACACCTTC.

This chain uses TRBV12-2 with TRBJ2-2; the D call in the table, TRBD2, was not verified against the DNA. TRBV12-2 is classified as a pseudogene. This CDR3 spans 13 amino acids. Here the CDR3 reads CASRRTNTGELFF. CDR3 nucleotides: TGTGCAAGTCGGCGTACCAACACCGGGGAGCTGTTTTTT.

This chain joins TRBV13 and TRBJ1-2; a weak D match, TRBD1 (6 bases). In germline, CDR1 is PRHDT, CDR2 FYEKMQ (reference sequence). This CDR3 has 19 amino acids. The V gene lost 5 bases and the J gene lost 0 bases, with 25 bases spanning the gap. In DNA, the CDR3 is TGTGCCAGCAGCCCCCGCGCCGGGACAATAGACGCCCCTAACTATGGCTACACCTTC. The encoded protein is CASSPRAGTIDAPNYGYTF.